This T cell receptor beta chain was sequenced during a study of T cells expressing NK-cell markers. Findings and caveats of the study: The HCMV specificity of the expanded NKG2C+ T cell clones stayed unresolved. A handful of donors likewise had their CD3+CD56-NKG2C+ fraction led by these clonotypes.

Researchers built TCR beta cDNA using 5'RACE template switching with UMIs. TCRdb reprocessed the 5' RACE reads and stores each CDR3 protein as one record, lacking DNA. Its listing shows about 460,000 distinct CDR3 sequences. Turning to this clonotype: Its antigen remains unidentified.

The CDR3 loop spans 14 amino acids. Germline values: CDR1 SGHDN, CDR2 FVKESK. Input material: blood T cells: a sorted CD56 or NKG2C T cell subset, CD4+ or CD8+ T cells, or bulk PBMC T cells (not recorded which). The chain couples TRBV14 to TRBJ2-1. The sequence came from a woman aged 50 to 60 in good health. The chain's CDR3 is CASSQGLPYNEQFF. The full variable domain, completed using reference TRBV14 and TRBJ2-1, is EAGVTQFPSHSVIEKGQTVTLRCDPISGHDNLYWYRRVMGKEIKFLLHFVKESKQDESGMPNNRFLAERTGGTYSTLKVQPAELEDSGVYFCASSQGLPYNEQFFGPGTRLTVL.